What follows describes a single T cell receptor beta chain. This specimen belongs to a study of blood T cell repertoires in COVID-19. Authors' methods: Reference gene primers were amplified, and this amplification served to estimate nucleated cell counts. TCRdb keeps only in-frame clones here, not all; method: immunoSEQ multiplex PCR. V and J calls and clone size are copied from that table; D and trimming were computed from the DNA. The sample gives some 240,000 clones, 90% of which show up once; about 2.1% is in the top ten. The length of the CDR3 is 15 residues. V lost 8 bases and J 0 bases, leaving 16 bases between the germline ends. Germline values: CDR1 MNHEY, CDR2 SVGAGI. Seattle patients were enrolled during active infection and followed longitudinally.

The chain is built from TRBV6-5 and TRBJ2-5; maybe TRBD2 (6 bases). The source material was peripheral blood. This sequence originates from a woman aged 60 to 75 with COVID-19, enrolled during active disease. The CDR3 here is CASGDHWDYQETQYF. The CDR3 DNA is TGTGCCAGCGGAGACCACTGGGACTACCAAGAGACCCAGTACTTC.